One and the same sample provided the 14 T cell receptor beta chains below, sequenced in a study of cytomegalovirus exposure and HLA in healthy donors. PCR primers comprised 60 Vbeta and 13 Jbeta primers. The method was immunoSEQ multiplex PCR; TCRdb's version includes in-frame clones alone and lacks a portion of them. Among 90,000 to 140,000 clones listed, about four fifths were seen once. Sequenced: PBMCs. These TCRs come from a man aged 35 to 55 in good health and CMV-seronegative.

The V call is TRBV6-6, the J call TRBJ2-5; 13 bases map to TRBD2. The germline CDR1 and CDR2 sequences are MNHNY and SVGAGI (reference sequence). The ends lost 2 bases at V and 2 bases at J; junction bases unmatched: 2. This CDR3 comprises 16 residues. CDR3: CASSYRLAGGQETQYF. The CDR3 region has the DNA TGTGCCAGCAGTTACCGACTAGCGGGAGGTCAAGAGACCCAGTACTTC.

This clone was picked up one time. The chain is built from TRBV7-2 and TRBJ1-3, with D perhaps matching TRBD1 (5 bases). The CDR3 has 16 amino acids. Germline CDR1 is SGHTA and CDR2 is FQGNSA. Trimming took 5 bases from V and 0 from J, leaving 14 bases between them. The CDR3 region has the DNA TGTGCCAGCAGCACGACCGGACAAGTCTCTGGAAACACCATATATTTT. Encoded protein: CASSTTGQVSGNTIYF.

The chain joins TRBV6-6 to TRBJ2-2; 9 bases line up with TRBD1. Per germline, CDR1 MNHNY and CDR2 SVGAGI (reference sequence). J gave up 0 bases and V 5 bases, and 1 base lay outside the gene matches. The CDR3 is 15 residues long. The CDR3 DNA is TGTGCCAGCAGTGGGACAGGGCCGAACACCGGGGAGCTGTTTTTT. Its translation is CASSGTGPNTGELFF.

This chain links TRBV5-1 with TRBJ2-3; D ambiguous. There are 15 residues in the CDR3. V lost 3 bases, J lost 6 bases, and 17 bases lay in between. The V gene's germline CDR1 is SGHRS and CDR2 YFSETQ. In DNA form, the CDR3 reads TGCGCCAGCAGCTCTTCAGGATCCCACTCGGATACGCAGTATTTT. Its protein product is CASSSSGSHSDTQYF.

The CDR3 protein is CASRRVSGNTQYF. The CDR3 DNA reads as TGTGCCAGCAGACGGGTTAGCGGGAATACGCAGTATTTT. The chain combines TRBV14 with TRBJ2-3; the match to TRBD2 covers 8 bases. With V trimmed by 6 bases and J by 7 bases, 6 bases remained unmatched. Germline V gene lookup returns CDR1 SGHDN and CDR2 FVKESK. The CDR3 runs to 13 residues. Together with reference TRBV14 and TRBJ2-3, the CDR3 gives the full variable domain: EAGVTQFPSHSVIEKGQTVTLRCDPISGHDNLYWYRRVMGKEIKFLLHFVKESKQDESGMPNNRFLAERTGGTYSTLKVQPAELEDSGVYFCASRRVSGNTQYFGPGTRLTVL.

This chain links TRBV28 with TRBJ1-5; 7 bases are a match to TRBD1. V dropped 3 bases and J dropped 7; count of bases not matched to a gene: 9. The CDR3 spans 15 residues. Germline loops: CDR1 MDHEN, CDR2 SYDVKM. The DNA of the CDR3 is TGTGCCAGCAGTTTGGGCACAGGGGTAAGCCAGCCCCAGCATTTT. The encoded protein is CASSLGTGVSQPQHF.

This clone has a handful of counts. V gene TRBV6-5 combines with J gene TRBJ2-7; D is ambiguous. The V and J ends lost 6 bases and 4 bases respectively, with 7 bases between them. Per the germline V gene, CDR1 is MNHEY and CDR2 is SVGAGI. This CDR3 has 11 residues. CDR3 nucleotide sequence: TGTGCCAGCAGGAACTCATACGAGCAGTACTTC. Translated: CASRNSYEQYF.

The rearrangement links TRBV5-1 to TRBJ1-2, with D uncertain. V lost 2 bases, J lost 7 bases, and 12 bases lay in between. CDR3 size: 13 residues. Germline V gene lookup returns CDR1 SGHRS and CDR2 YFSETQ. CDR3 nucleotides: TGCGCCAGCAGCTTTATCGGTGTTACTGGCTACACCTTC. It is translated as CASSFIGVTGYTF.

The chain combines TRBV11-3 with TRBJ2-2; D is ambiguous. Germline CDR1 and CDR2: SGHNT and YENEEA. The CDR3 sequence is 13 residues long. V was cut by 5 bases and J by 2 bases, with 6 bases left in between. CDR3 sequence: CASSPRNTGELFF. For the CDR3, the DNA is TGTGCCAGCAGCCCGAGAAACACCGGGGAGCTGTTTTTT. The full variable domain, its missing parts supplied by reference TRBV11-3 and TRBJ2-2, is EAGVVQSPRYKIIEKKQPVAFWCNPISGHNTLYWYLQNLGQGPELLIRYENEEAVDDSQLPKDRFSAERLKGVDSTLKIQPAELGDSAVYLCASSPRNTGELFFGEGSRLTVL.

The chain employs TRBV10-1 and TRBJ2-1, with a weak D call TRBD2 (5 bases). CDR3 length: 18 residues. The V and J ends lost 2 bases and 0 bases respectively, with 17 bases between them. The germline V gene encodes CDR1 WNHNN and CDR2 SYGVQD (reference sequence). The CDR3 DNA follows: TGCGCCAGCAGTGAGCTACCGACGGACTCGAGCTCCTACAATGAGCAGTTCTTC. It encodes CASSELPTDSSSYNEQFF.

The CDR3 sequence is CASSQRTGTGYTF. In DNA form, the CDR3 reads TGTGCCAGCAGCCAGCGGACGGGTACAGGCTACACCTTC. This chain links TRBV11-2 with TRBJ1-2; no reliable D call. The V and J ends lost 5 bases and 8 bases respectively, with 15 bases between them. From germline, CDR1 is SGHAT and CDR2 FQNNGV. This CDR3 has 13 amino acids.

The chain's CDR3 is CASSQEPPGSPHEQYF. CDR3 DNA: TGCGCCAGCAGCCAAGAACCCCCAGGGTCCCCCCACGAGCAGTACTTC. V usage is TRBV4-3 and J usage is TRBJ2-7; D possibly corresponds to TRBD1 (5 bases). V shed 0 bases and J shed 5 bases, with 17 bases lying between them. CDR1 and CDR2 from the germline V gene are LGHNA and YSLEER. The CDR3 is 16 residues long.

This chain joins TRBV18 and TRBJ1-3; unclear D gene. Germline-derived CDR1 and CDR2 are KGHSH and LQKENI. The CDR3 sequence is 16 residues long. Trimming left V 6 bases short and J 0 bases short, with 15 bases between. Here the CDR3 DNA reads TGTGCCAGCTCCAAGAGTACAGCTATCTCTGGAAACACCATATATTTT. This encodes CASSKSTAISGNTIYF.

The rearrangement uses TRBV6-6 and TRBJ1-2, with 9 bases identical to TRBD1. V shed 5 bases, J shed 2 bases, and the junction held 3 bases outside the gene matches. CDR1 and CDR2 (germline): MNHNY, SVGAGI (reference sequence). The CDR3 is 14 residues long. CDR3 residues: CASSRQGENYGYTF. In nucleotides, the CDR3 is TGTGCCAGCAGTCGACAGGGGGAGAACTATGGCTACACCTTC.